This T cell receptor beta chain was retrieved from a study of shared clonotypes between healthy human individuals. Sequencing used immunoSEQ multiplex PCR; TCRdb keeps in-frame clones, though not all of them. The table has about 2.3 million clones, under 95% seen once. Germline CDR1 reads MGHDK; CDR2 reads SYGVNS. The CDR3 runs 15 residues. V trimming: 6 bases; J trimming: 1 base; junction bases outside the gene matches: 7. This chain uses TRBV25-1 with TRBJ1-1; 8 positions agree with TRBD1. The origin of this receptor is a man aged 18 to 30 in good health. Some clones in this sample may be carry-over from other donors' samples. Sequenced material: naive CD4+ T cells from PBMCs. The sample's subset: CD45RA+ positively selected. Here the CDR3 DNA reads TGTGCCAGCAGATTCACACAGGGGGGGAACACTGAAGCTTTCTTT. This encodes CASRFTQGGNTEAFF. The full variable domain, rest sourced from reference TRBV25-1 and TRBJ1-1, is EADIYQTPRYLVIGTGKKITLECSQTMGHDKMYWYQQDPGMELHLIHYSYGVNSTEKGDLSSESTVSRIRTEHFPLTLESARPSHTSQYLCASRFTQGGNTEAFFGQGTRLTVV.